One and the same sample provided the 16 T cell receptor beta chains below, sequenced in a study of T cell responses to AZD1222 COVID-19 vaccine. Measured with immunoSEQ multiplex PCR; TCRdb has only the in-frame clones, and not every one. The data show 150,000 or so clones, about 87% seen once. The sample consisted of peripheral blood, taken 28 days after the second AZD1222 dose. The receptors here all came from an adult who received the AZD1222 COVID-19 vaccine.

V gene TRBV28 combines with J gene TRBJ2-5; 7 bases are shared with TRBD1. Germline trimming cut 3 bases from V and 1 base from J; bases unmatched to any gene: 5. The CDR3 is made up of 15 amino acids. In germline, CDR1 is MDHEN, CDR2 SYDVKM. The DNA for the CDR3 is TGTGCCAGCAGTTTCTCAAGACAGGGCCAAGAGACCCAGTACTTC. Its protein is CASSFSRQGQETQYF.

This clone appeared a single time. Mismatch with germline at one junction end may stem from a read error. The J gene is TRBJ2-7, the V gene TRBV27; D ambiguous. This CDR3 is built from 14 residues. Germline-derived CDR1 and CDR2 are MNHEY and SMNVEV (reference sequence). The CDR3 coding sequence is TGTGCCAGCAGTGTATCGGAACTGCCCTACGAGCAGTACTTC. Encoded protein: CASSVSELPYEQYF.

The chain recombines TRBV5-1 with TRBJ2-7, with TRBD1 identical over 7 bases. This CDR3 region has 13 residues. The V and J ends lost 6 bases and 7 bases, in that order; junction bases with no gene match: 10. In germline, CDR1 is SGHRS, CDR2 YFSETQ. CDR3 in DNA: TGCGCCAGCAACCCGGCACAGGGGTGGGAGCAGTACTTC. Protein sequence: CASNPAQGWEQYF.

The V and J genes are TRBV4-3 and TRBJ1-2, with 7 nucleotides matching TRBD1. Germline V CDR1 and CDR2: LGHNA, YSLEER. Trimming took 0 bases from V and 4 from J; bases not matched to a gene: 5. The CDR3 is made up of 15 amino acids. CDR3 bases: TGCGCCAGCAGCCAAGATGGAGGGGGCGCCTATGGCTACACCTTC. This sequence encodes CASSQDGGGAYGYTF.

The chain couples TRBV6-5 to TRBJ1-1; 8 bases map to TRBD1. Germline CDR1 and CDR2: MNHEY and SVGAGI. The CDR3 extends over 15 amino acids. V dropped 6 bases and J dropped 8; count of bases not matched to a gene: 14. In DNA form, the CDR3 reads TGTGCCAGCAGCCCCTACGGACAGGGAACCCCGGAAGCTTTCTTT. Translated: CASSPYGQGTPEAFF.

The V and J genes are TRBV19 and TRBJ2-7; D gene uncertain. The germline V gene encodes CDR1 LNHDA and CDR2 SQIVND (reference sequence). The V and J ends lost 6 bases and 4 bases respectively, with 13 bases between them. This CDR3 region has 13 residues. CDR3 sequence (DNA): TGTGCCAGTAGCCCGGGCGGTTCGTACGAGCAGTACTTC. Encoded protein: CASSPGGSYEQYF.

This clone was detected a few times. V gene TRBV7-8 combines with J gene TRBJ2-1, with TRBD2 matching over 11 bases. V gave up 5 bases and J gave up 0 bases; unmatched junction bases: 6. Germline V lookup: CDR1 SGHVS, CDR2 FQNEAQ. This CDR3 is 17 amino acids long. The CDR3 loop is CASSGRLAGISYNEQFF. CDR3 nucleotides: TGTGCCAGCAGCGGGAGACTAGCGGGAATCTCCTACAATGAGCAGTTCTTC.

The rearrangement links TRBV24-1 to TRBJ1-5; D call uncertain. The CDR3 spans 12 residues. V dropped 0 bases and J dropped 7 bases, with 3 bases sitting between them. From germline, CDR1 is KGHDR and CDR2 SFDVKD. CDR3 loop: CATSDLNQPQHF. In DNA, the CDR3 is TGTGCCACCAGTGATTTGAACCAGCCCCAGCATTTT.

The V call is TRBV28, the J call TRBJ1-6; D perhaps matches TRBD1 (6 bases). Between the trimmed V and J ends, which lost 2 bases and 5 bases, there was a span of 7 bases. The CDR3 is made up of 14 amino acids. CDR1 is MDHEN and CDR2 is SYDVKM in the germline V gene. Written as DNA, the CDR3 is TGTGCCAGCAGTTTAAGGACAGATAATTCACCCCTCCACTTT. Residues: CASSLRTDNSPLHF.

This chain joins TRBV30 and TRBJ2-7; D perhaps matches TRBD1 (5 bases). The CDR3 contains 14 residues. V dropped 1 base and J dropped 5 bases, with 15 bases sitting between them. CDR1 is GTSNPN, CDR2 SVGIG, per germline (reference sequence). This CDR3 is CAWSGTMNNHEQYF. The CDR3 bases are TGTGCCTGGAGTGGGACAATGAATAACCACGAGCAGTACTTC.

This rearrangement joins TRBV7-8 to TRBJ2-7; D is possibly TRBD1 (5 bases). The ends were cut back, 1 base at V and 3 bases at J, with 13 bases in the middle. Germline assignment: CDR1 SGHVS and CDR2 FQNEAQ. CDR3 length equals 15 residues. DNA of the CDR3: TGTGCCAGCAGCTTAGGTCGCAGGGCCTACTACGAGCAGTACTTC. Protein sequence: CASSLGRRAYYEQYF.

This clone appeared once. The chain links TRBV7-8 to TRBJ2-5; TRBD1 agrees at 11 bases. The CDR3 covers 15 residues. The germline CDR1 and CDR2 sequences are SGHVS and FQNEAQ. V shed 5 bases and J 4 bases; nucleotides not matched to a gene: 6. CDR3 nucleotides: TGTGCCAGCAGCCAACGGGACAGGGGGGGAGAGACCCAGTACTTC. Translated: CASSQRDRGGETQYF.

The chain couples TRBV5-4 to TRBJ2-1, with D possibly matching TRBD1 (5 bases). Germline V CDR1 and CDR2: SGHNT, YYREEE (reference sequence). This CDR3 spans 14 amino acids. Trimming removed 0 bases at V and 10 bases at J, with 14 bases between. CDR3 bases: TGTGCCAGCAGCTTGGCAGTTCAGACAGTGGAGCAGTTCTTC. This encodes CASSLAVQTVEQFF.

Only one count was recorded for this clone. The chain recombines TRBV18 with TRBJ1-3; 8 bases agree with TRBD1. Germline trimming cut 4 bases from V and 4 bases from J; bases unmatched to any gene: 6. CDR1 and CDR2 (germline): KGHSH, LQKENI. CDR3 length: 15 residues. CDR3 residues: CASSLGQGFGNTIYF. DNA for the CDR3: TGTGCCAGCTCACTCGGACAGGGCTTCGGAAACACCATATATTTT.

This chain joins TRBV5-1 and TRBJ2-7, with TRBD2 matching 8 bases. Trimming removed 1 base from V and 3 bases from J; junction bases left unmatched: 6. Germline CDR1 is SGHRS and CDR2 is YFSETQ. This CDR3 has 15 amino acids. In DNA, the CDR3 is TGCGCCAGCAGCTTGATTCGAGCGGGAGTCTACGAGCAGTACTTC. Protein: CASSLIRAGVYEQYF.

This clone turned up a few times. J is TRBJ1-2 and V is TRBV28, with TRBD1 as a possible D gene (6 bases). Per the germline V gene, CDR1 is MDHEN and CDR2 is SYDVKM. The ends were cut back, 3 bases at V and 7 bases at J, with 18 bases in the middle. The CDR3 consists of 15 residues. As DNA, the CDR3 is TGTGCCAGCAGTTTTATGGGGGGCGCAGCTGTTGGCTACACCTTC. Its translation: CASSFMGGAAVGYTF.